These 19 T cell receptor beta chains share one sample of origin, sequenced in a study of T cells expressing NK-cell markers. TCRdb re-called the 5' RACE reads, yielding one record per CDR3 amino acid sequence without DNA. The listing records 350,000 to 500,000 distinct CDR3 sequences. Material for sequencing was blood T cells: a sorted CD56 or NKG2C T cell subset, CD4+ or CD8+ T cells, or bulk PBMC T cells (not recorded which). The receptors come from a woman between 18 and 70 years old in good health.

The chain joins TRBV12-3 or TRBV12-4 to TRBJ2-3; the TRBD2 assignment by TCRdb is unverifiable without DNA. The CDR3 is 18 amino acids. The CDR3 loop reads CASSLIPGRGATTDTQYF.

The chain links TRBV7-2 to TRBJ2-3. The CDR3 loop spans 14 amino acids. Germline lookup yields CDR1 SGHTA and CDR2 FQGNSA. The CDR3 region is CASRPVTSTDTQYF. The full variable domain, with the rest looked up from reference TRBV7-2 and TRBJ2-3, is GAGVSQSPSNKVTEKGKDVELRCDPISGHTALYWYRQSLGQGLEFLIYFQGNSAPDKSGLPSDRFSAERTGGSVSTLTIQRTQQEDSAVYLCASRPVTSTDTQYFGPGTRLTVL.

V gene TRBV12-3 or TRBV12-4 combines with J gene TRBJ1-6; no DNA is available, so the TRBD1 call from TCRdb remains unchecked. There are 14 residues in the CDR3. CDR3 residues: CASSLGDFGSHLHF.

The V call is TRBV28, the J call TRBJ2-5; TCRdb picks TRBD1, but there is no DNA to check that call. Per germline, CDR1 MDHEN and CDR2 SYDVKM. The CDR3 is 15 amino acids. CDR3 loop: CASTSYRGSLETQYF.

This chain joins TRBV20-1 and TRBJ1-5. Germline V gives CDR1 DFQATT, CDR2 SNEGSKA (reference sequence). This CDR3 is built from 12 residues. CDR3 in amino acids: CSAIKSNQPQHF.

The chain carries TRBV6-2 or TRBV6-3 and TRBJ2-5; TCRdb returns TRBD1, unconfirmable since there is no DNA. CDR1 and CDR2 from the germline V gene are MNHEY and SVGEGT. The CDR3 has 15 amino acids. CDR3 loop: CASTVGGTLQETQYF.

The CDR3 sequence: CATSRYRAGAEAFF. This sequence joins TRBV24-1 and TRBJ1-1; without DNA, the TCRdb call of TRBD1 cannot be checked. Germline assignment: CDR1 KGHDR and CDR2 SFDVKD. The CDR3 contains 14 residues.

The J gene is TRBJ2-5, the V gene TRBV7-2; TCRdb reports TRBD1, a call that lacks DNA to check it against. The CDR3 runs to 16 residues. Germline V lookup: CDR1 SGHTA, CDR2 FQGNSA. The CDR3 spells CASSLVGTAAQETQYF.

V gene TRBV14 combines with J gene TRBJ2-3; TCRdb lists TRBD1, though no DNA is available to test this call. Germline V gives CDR1 SGHDN, CDR2 FVKESK. The CDR3 extends over 17 amino acids. The CDR3 sequence is CASSQVPRGPGTDTQYF.

The V call is TRBV20-1, the J call TRBJ2-1; the D call from TCRdb, TRBD2, cannot be confirmed without DNA. Germline V gives CDR1 DFQATT, CDR2 SNEGSKA (reference sequence). There are 19 residues in the CDR3. This chain's CDR3 is CSAREEGLAGDPFRYEQFF.

The chain carries TRBV4-3 and TRBJ1-5; TCRdb gives TRBD1 as the D gene, but with no DNA this cannot be confirmed. The CDR3 sequence is 15 residues long. Per the germline V gene, CDR1 is LGHNA and CDR2 is YSLEER. This CDR3 reads CASSQDRVSNQPQHF.

V gene TRBV4-1 combines with J gene TRBJ2-1; absent DNA, TCRdb's TRBD2 call cannot be checked. The CDR3 length is 14 residues. CDR1 and CDR2 from the germline V gene are MGHRA and YSYEKL. The CDR3 region is CASRGGTSHNEQFF.

The rearrangement joins TRBV14 to TRBJ1-4. The germline V gene encodes CDR1 SGHDN and CDR2 FVKESK. The CDR3 contains 15 residues. The CDR3 sequence is CASSQGIATNEKLFF.

The CDR3 sequence is CASSWKGLETQYF. The V and J genes are TRBV5-1 and TRBJ2-5; no DNA is available, so the TRBD2 call from TCRdb remains unchecked. This CDR3 contains 13 residues. The germline V gene encodes CDR1 SGHRS and CDR2 YFSETQ.

V gene TRBV29-1 combines with J gene TRBJ1-2; TCRdb indicates TRBD1, and absent DNA this call remains unverified. The CDR3 runs to 14 residues. CDR1 and CDR2 (germline): SQVTM, ANQGSEA. The CDR3 reads CSVLRDRGAYGYTF.

J is TRBJ2-3 and V is TRBV6-5; no DNA is available, so the TRBD1 call from TCRdb remains unchecked. CDR1 is MNHEY, CDR2 SVGAGI, per germline. This CDR3 has 16 amino acids. The CDR3 sequence: CASSYSWVGAPDTQYF.

The chain recombines TRBV15 with TRBJ1-6. CDR1 is LNHNV, CDR2 YYDKDF, per germline (reference sequence). The CDR3 covers 16 residues. The CDR3 here is CATSRDLVVGDSPLHF.

This chain connects TRBV7-9 to TRBJ2-7. The CDR3 is made up of 13 amino acids. Germline lookup yields CDR1 SEHNR and CDR2 FQNEAQ (reference sequence). The CDR3 reads CASSLALGYEQYF.

The chain combines TRBV11-1 with TRBJ2-7; the D gene TCRdb calls, TRBD2, cannot be checked with no DNA. The CDR3 totals 18 residues. Germline CDR1 and CDR2: SGHAT and FQDESV (reference sequence). This chain's CDR3 is CASSLAGTSGRLSYEQYF.